What follows are 4 T cell receptor beta chains derived from one specimen sequenced in a study of metastatic and nonmetastatic thyroid tumors (dated by TCRdb to the early 2020s). None of the patients had been given any treatment before thyroid surgery. Library preparation used PCR. The sequencer was an Illumina HiSeq 4000. TCRdb reran the public reads through fastp at Q25 and MiXCR, keeping productive beta chains. In this sample the table shows tens of thousands of clones, roughly an eighth of which occur a single time. Clones ranked in the top ten supply roughly 12% of the sample. Input material: blood. The receptors were gathered from a female donor with papillary thyroid cancer or a benign thyroid nodule (not recorded which). Some clones in this sample may be carry-over from other donors' samples.

Concerning this clone itself: Since a much larger clone is just one base distant, this may be a read error. V and J are TRBV28 and TRBJ2-7; D is undetermined. CDR1 MDHEN and CDR2 SYDVKM come from the germline V gene. The CDR3 has 13 amino acids. As DNA, the CDR3 is TGTGCCAGCAAAAGGGAAAGGCCCTACGGGCAGTACTTC. Amino acid sequence: CASKRERPYGQYF.

This clone was seen only a few times. This may come from a read error, since a much larger clone is one base off. The chain combines TRBV19 with TRBJ2-7; no reliable D call. Germline CDR1 is LNHDA and CDR2 is SQIVND (reference sequence). Deletions cut 3 bases from V and 0 bases from J, with 12 bases between. The CDR3 extends over 15 amino acids. The CDR3 coding sequence is TGTGCCAGTAGTATGTACAGATCGTTCTCCTACGAGCAGTACTTC. Amino acids: CASSMYRSFSYEQYF.

This clone occurred many times. The chain is built from TRBV20-1 and TRBJ2-1, with 8 bases aligning to TRBD2. Per the germline V gene, CDR1 is DFQATT and CDR2 is SNEGSKA (reference sequence). V was clipped by 3 bases and J by 1 base; unmatched bases: 8. The CDR3 has 16 residues. The CDR3 region is CSARGSGVMSYNEQFF. The CDR3 nucleotides read TGCAGTGCTAGGGGTAGCGGGGTGATGTCCTACAATGAGCAGTTCTTC.

For this clone: A much larger clone sits a single nucleotide away, making a read error possible. The chain employs TRBV3-1 and TRBJ2-3; TRBD1 agrees at 9 bases. The CDR3 covers 18 residues. Per germline, CDR1 LGHDT and CDR2 YNNKEL (reference sequence). Losses at the gene ends were 4 bases for V and 2 bases for J; bases not matched to a gene: 13. CDR3 sequence reads: CASSPSRDRVPITDTQYF. The CDR3 coding sequence is TGTGCCAGCAGCCCGTCCCGGGACAGGGTCCCAATCACAGATACGCAGTATTTT.